This TCR beta chain was identified during a study of blood T cell repertoires in COVID-19. Study as a whole: Sample material is recorded as cDNA or gDNA derived from T cells, B-cell-depleted T cells, or PBMCs.

Participants' own reports of clinical history determined their cohort assignment. Sequencing used immunoSEQ multiplex PCR; TCRdb keeps in-frame clones, though not all of them. The data show fewer than 300,000 clones, roughly 88% seen once. The germline gives CDR1 MNHEY, CDR2 SMNVEV (reference sequence). This CDR3 contains 17 residues. The V segment lost 4 bases and the J segment 10 bases; nucleotides outside the gene matches: 18. The specimen was PBMCs or T cells enriched from blood (not recorded which). This TCR derives from a woman between 35 and 50 years old with acute COVID-19. The V call is TRBV27, the J call TRBJ2-1; 8 bases agree with TRBD2. CDR3 bases: TGTGCCAGCAGTTCCGTCCCGAGGACTAGCCTCGCGACGGAGCAGTTCTTC. Translation: CASSSVPRTSLATEQFF.